The 28 T cell receptor beta chains below come from one sample, sequenced in a study of T cells after yellow fever vaccination. In TCRdb, the 5' RACE reads were re-called with MiXCR into one record per CDR3 protein. The sample includes just under 600,000 distinct CDR3 sequences, roughly 12% seen only once; the top ten take over 13%. The specimen was PBMCs, collected on the day of the yellow fever booster vaccination. These receptors all stem from a man aged 25 to 40 who received the YFV17D yellow fever vaccine.

This clonotype was seen more than once but under ten times. The chain couples TRBV12-3 or TRBV12-4 to TRBJ2-1; 9 bases align to TRBD2. This CDR3 has 15 amino acids. V shed 6 bases, J shed 7 bases, and the junction held 10 bases outside the gene matches. The CDR3 region is CASSPLAGGGNEQFF. The CDR3 bases are TGTGCCAGCAGCCCACTAGCGGGTGGTGGGAATGAGCAGTTCTTC.

The rearrangement uses TRBV10-2 and TRBJ2-7; 7 nucleotides match TRBD1. There are 16 residues in the CDR3. CDR1 is WSHSY, CDR2 SAAADI, per germline. V shed 0 bases and J 3 bases; nucleotides not matched to a gene: 8. CDR3 sequence (DNA): TGCGCCAGCAGTGAGTCTTTGGGACAGAAATACTACGAGCAGTACTTC. It encodes CASSESLGQKYYEQYF.

This clonotype has a count of ten or more. The V gene is TRBV5-6, the J gene TRBJ2-1; D gene unclear. The CDR3 is made up of 15 amino acids. Per the germline V gene, CDR1 is SGHDT and CDR2 is YYEEEE. With 0 bases removed from V and 0 bases from J, the gap between germline ends came to 7 bases. The CDR3 DNA reads TGTGCCAGCAGCTTGGGACCGAACTCCTACAATGAGCAGTTCTTC. This encodes CASSLGPNSYNEQFF. Complete variable domain (other parts from reference TRBV5-6 and TRBJ2-1): DAGVTQSPTHLIKTRGQQVTLRCSPKSGHDTVSWYQQALGQGPQFIFQYYEEEERQRGNFPDRFSGHQFPNYSSELNVNALLLGDSALYLCASSLGPNSYNEQFFGPGTRLTVL.

CDR3 coding DNA: TGTGCCGAAGACCAAGACCGGGACTGGGGCCACGAGCAGTACTTC. Translating it yields CAEDQDRDWGHEQYF. The V and J genes are TRBV11-1 and TRBJ2-7, with D tentatively TRBD2 (6 bases). The V gene's germline CDR1 is SGHAT and CDR2 FQDESV (reference sequence). V was cut by 11 bases and J by 5 bases, with 25 bases left in between. The CDR3 spans 15 residues.

This sequence joins TRBV19 and TRBJ2-5; D could derive from TRBD1 or TRBD2 (5 bases each). Trimming pared 3 bases from V and 1 base from J, leaving 9 bases between. Germline V gene sequence: CDR1 LNHDA, CDR2 SQIVND (reference sequence). The CDR3 runs 14 residues. CDR3 residues: CASSIKGSQETQYF. In DNA form, the CDR3 reads TGTGCCAGTAGTATTAAGGGGAGCCAAGAGACCCAGTACTTC. Combining the CDR3 with reference TRBV19 and TRBJ2-5 gives the whole variable domain DGGITQSPKYLFRKEGQNVTLSCEQNLNHDAMYWYRQDPGQGLRLIYYSQIVNDFQKGDIAEGYSVSREKKESFPLTVTSAQKNPTAFYLCASSIKGSQETQYFGPGTRLLVL.

This clonotype occurred a few times. CDR3 amino acids: CATSDPGLAGFTDTQYF. DNA for the CDR3: TGTGCCACCAGTGACCCGGGACTAGCGGGGTTCACAGATACGCAGTATTTT. The chain is built from TRBV24-1 and TRBJ2-3; 13 bases map to TRBD2. The V and J ends lost 4 bases and 2 bases, in that order; junction bases with no gene match: 5. Germline CDR1 reads KGHDR; CDR2 reads SFDVKD. The CDR3 is made up of 17 amino acids.

This clonotype was seen only a few times. The gene calls are TRBV4-3 and TRBJ1-6; 7 bases fit TRBD1. The CDR3 contains 16 residues. Germline trimming cut 3 bases from V and 5 bases from J; bases unmatched to any gene: 7. CDR1 and CDR2 (germline): LGHNA, YSLEER. CDR3 in amino acids: CASSHHQTGNNSPLHF. DNA of the CDR3: TGCGCCAGCAGCCACCACCAGACAGGGAATAATTCACCCCTCCACTTT.

This clonotype was counted a few times. The chain joins TRBV18 to TRBJ2-7; 10 bases agree with TRBD2. Germline lookup yields CDR1 KGHSH and CDR2 LQKENI. CDR3 length: 20 amino acids. The trim removed 2 bases at V and 1 base at J, leaving 17 bases unmatched. CDR3 sequence reads: CASSPRRGNGTSGNSYEQYF. CDR3 coding DNA: TGTGCCAGCTCACCAAGGAGGGGAAATGGAACTAGCGGGAATTCCTACGAGCAGTACTTC.

This chain uses TRBV12-3 or TRBV12-4 with TRBJ2-3, with 14 bases lining up with TRBD2. The CDR3 is made up of 15 amino acids. V gave up 6 bases and J gave up 6 bases; unmatched junction bases: 5. CDR3 nucleotide sequence: TGTGCCAGCAGCCGAGGGACTAGCGGGAGTGATACGCAGTATTTT. It encodes CASSRGTSGSDTQYF.

This clonotype came up a few times. V usage is TRBV20-1 and J usage is TRBJ1-4; a weak D match, TRBD1 (5 bases). This CDR3 comprises 13 residues. V lost 7 bases and J 7 bases, leaving 16 bases between the germline ends. Germline lookup yields CDR1 DFQATT and CDR2 SNEGSKA (reference sequence). CDR3 protein: CSVLAGVGEKLFF. The CDR3 coding sequence is TGCAGTGTTCTGGCGGGGGTGGGTGAAAAACTGTTTTTT.

This clonotype has a handful of counts. The V call is TRBV10-1, the J call TRBJ2-7; D is possibly TRBD1 or TRBD2 (5 bases each). Trimming left V 4 bases short and J 3 bases short, with 13 bases between. The CDR3 sequence is 14 residues long. Germline CDR1 and CDR2: WNHNN and SYGVQD (reference sequence). CDR3 nucleotide sequence: TGCGCCAGCAGTGGACAGTTTGGGGGCTACGAGCAGTACTTC. Protein product: CASSGQFGGYEQYF.

This clonotype was observed a handful of times. The CDR3, as DNA: TGCGCCAGCAGCTTGAGGGCAGGGGGGGTATCCTACGAGCAGTACTTC. Translating it yields CASSLRAGGVSYEQYF. V and J are TRBV5-1 and TRBJ2-7; D possibly uses TRBD1 or TRBD2 (7 bases each). The CDR3 extends over 16 amino acids. V was trimmed by 1 base and J by 1 base, leaving 15 bases between them. The germline V gene has CDR1 SGHRS and CDR2 YFSETQ.

DNA of the CDR3: TGTGCCAGCAGCTTAGATAAGACCCAGTACTTC. Its protein is CASSLDKTQYF. V is TRBV7-2 and J is TRBJ2-5; D remains ambiguous. V dropped 1 base and J dropped 6 bases, with 3 bases sitting between them. Looked up from germline, CDR1 is SGHTA and CDR2 is FQGNSA. This CDR3 contains 11 residues.

This clonotype was detected a few times. The chain uses TRBV10-2 and TRBJ1-5; D unresolved. V lost 7 bases and J lost 1, with 11 bases in between. The CDR3 extends over 14 amino acids. Germline assignment: CDR1 WSHSY and CDR2 SAAADI. CDR3 coding DNA: TGCGCCAGCAAACTCACTGCCAGCAATCAGCCCCAGCATTTT. This codes for CASKLTASNQPQHF.

The chain uses TRBV12-3 or TRBV12-4 and TRBJ2-1; 8 bases line up with TRBD2. The CDR3 consists of 13 residues. J was trimmed by 5 bases and V by 6 bases; bases with no gene match: 3. CDR3 region: CASRGGLDNEQFF. In DNA, the CDR3 is TGTGCCAGCAGGGGGGGACTAGACAATGAGCAGTTCTTC.

The chain combines TRBV6-1 with TRBJ1-4, with D possibly being TRBD1 (6 bases). The CDR3 contains 15 residues. The germline gives CDR1 MNHNS, CDR2 SASEGT. V lost 5 bases and J 5 bases, leaving 15 bases between the germline ends. The CDR3 DNA reads TGTGCCAGCAGTCGGGGCCGGGGGCGGAATGAAAAACTGTTTTTT. Translated, it gives CASSRGRGRNEKLFF.

This clonotype appeared a few times. CDR3 sequence reads: CASSPGQGDEQFF. CDR3 in DNA: TGTGCCAGCTCACCGGGACAGGGGGATGAGCAGTTCTTC. This chain uses TRBV18 with TRBJ2-1, with 11 nucleotides matching TRBD1. This CDR3 region has 13 residues. With 3 bases clipped from V and 8 bases from J, the junction kept 0 bases outside the gene matches. Germline V lookup: CDR1 KGHSH, CDR2 LQKENI.

This clonotype turned up a few times. The chain couples TRBV20-1 to TRBJ2-7; D not certain. Trimming took off 3 bases at V and 4 bases at J, with 10 bases between the two ends. The CDR3 has 12 amino acids. Germline CDR1 reads DFQATT; CDR2 reads SNEGSKA (reference sequence). In nucleotides, the CDR3 is TGCAGTGCTAGTGACACATCTTACGAGCAGTACTTC. Translating gives CSASDTSYEQYF.

V is TRBV9 and J is TRBJ2-5; possible D gene TRBD1, 5 bases. Deletions cut 5 bases from V and 1 base from J, with 9 bases between. This CDR3 contains 13 residues. Germline V lookup: CDR1 SGDLS, CDR2 YYNGEE. The CDR3 here is CASSTGFQETQYF. The CDR3 nucleotides read TGTGCCAGCAGTACAGGTTTCCAAGAGACCCAGTACTTC. Variable domain in full (rest from reference TRBV9 and TRBJ2-5): DSGVTQTPKHLITATGQRVTLRCSPRSGDLSVYWYQQSLDQGLQFLIQYYNGEERAKGNILERFSAQQFPDLHSELNLSSLELGDSALYFCASSTGFQETQYFGPGTRLLVL.

The chain is built from TRBV4-1 and TRBJ2-7, with TRBD1 matching over 10 bases. The CDR3 covers 15 residues. V dropped 1 base and J dropped 12; count of bases not matched to a gene: 12. CDR1 is MGHRA and CDR2 is YSYEKL in the germline V gene. The CDR3 nucleotides read TGCGCCAGCAGCCAAGCGGGGGACAGGGGTCGCGTTTGGTACTTC. Translating it yields CASSQAGDRGRVWYF.

The chain uses TRBV6-5 and TRBJ2-3, with a weak D call TRBD2 (5 bases). Trimming stripped 4 bases from V and 0 bases from J, with 14 bases between. Germline CDR1 is MNHEY and CDR2 is SVGAGI. This CDR3 comprises 16 residues. The CDR3 DNA is TGTGCCAGCAGTTTCTCGAGGGAGCCTAGCACAGATACGCAGTATTTT. It encodes CASSFSREPSTDTQYF.

The chain combines TRBV28 with TRBJ2-2, with D perhaps assigned TRBD1 or TRBD2 (6 bases each). The CDR3 sequence is 17 residues long. The germline CDR1 and CDR2 sequences are MDHEN and SYDVKM. V lost 3 bases and J 3 bases, leaving 17 bases between the germline ends. The CDR3 DNA reads TGTGCCAGCAGTTTTCCTCCGGGGGCTATTGACACCGGGGAGCTGTTTTTT. Translated, it gives CASSFPPGAIDTGELFF.

This clonotype was seen a handful of times. V and J are TRBV12-3 or TRBV12-4 and TRBJ1-1; D call uncertain. The V and J ends lost 2 bases and 2 bases respectively, with 9 bases between them. The CDR3 has 14 amino acids. The CDR3 reads CASSLRHGNTEAFF. CDR3 nucleotides: TGTGCCAGCAGTTTAAGGCACGGAAACACTGAAGCTTTCTTT.

V usage is TRBV19 and J usage is TRBJ1-2; the D gene is possibly TRBD1 (6 bases). CDR3 length: 13 amino acids. Trimming cost V 7 bases and J 6 bases, with 15 bases left between them. Germline V gene sequence: CDR1 LNHDA, CDR2 SQIVND (reference sequence). The DNA for the CDR3 is TGTGCCAGTAATAACCGGGACACCAATGGCTACACCTTC. Residues: CASNNRDTNGYTF.

This CDR3 is CSARDGGNGGTQYF. The CDR3 DNA reads as TGCAGTGCTAGAGACGGCGGGAACGGGGGGACGCAGTATTTT. The chain employs TRBV20-1 and TRBJ2-3; TRBD2 matches at 7 bases. The V segment lost 0 bases and the J segment 9 bases; nucleotides outside the gene matches: 9. Germline CDR1 reads DFQATT; CDR2 reads SNEGSKA (reference sequence). CDR3 length: 14 amino acids.

The rearrangement uses TRBV9 and TRBJ2-7; D not certain. V was pared by 0 bases and J by 7 bases, with 11 bases between. The CDR3 runs to 13 residues. Germline lookup yields CDR1 SGDLS and CDR2 YYNGEE. The CDR3 sequence is CASSVEVSGEQYF. The DNA for the CDR3 is TGTGCCAGCAGCGTAGAGGTATCGGGTGAGCAGTACTTC.

This clonotype was observed a handful of times. This rearrangement joins TRBV29-1 to TRBJ2-7; 9 nucleotides match TRBD1. The trim removed 7 bases at V and 3 bases at J, leaving 7 bases unmatched. In germline, CDR1 is SQVTM, CDR2 ANQGSEA. The CDR3 sequence is 13 residues long. The CDR3 nucleotides are TGCAGCGCTCGTCCGACAGGGGGCTACGAGCAGTACTTC. Its protein product is CSARPTGGYEQYF.

This sequence joins TRBV3-1 and TRBJ2-1; TRBD1 agrees at 8 bases. The CDR3 runs 13 residues. Germline CDR1 is LGHDT and CDR2 is YNNKEL (reference sequence). The V and J ends lost 1 base and 8 bases, in that order; junction bases with no gene match: 1. CDR3 loop: CASSQAGGHEQFF. The CDR3 nucleotides are TGTGCCAGCAGCCAAGCAGGGGGCCATGAGCAGTTCTTC.